This is a list of T cell receptor beta chains from one sample in a study of blood T cells in healthy people across ages. In TCRdb, the 5' RACE reads were re-called with MiXCR into one record per CDR3 protein. The sample records about 2 million distinct CDR3 sequences, approximately 50% being singletons. Sequenced: blood. The receptor set was obtained from a woman between 40 and 50 years old in good health. Each CDR3 is given with its conserved first and last residue. Fields, in order: CDR3 length, V gene, J gene, clone size, D gene, CDR3 DNA, CDR3 protein. The D gene is left open where the match is weak. Where a row states a size, it is once, few, many or the class of an expanded clone; other rows omit it.

12,TRBV12-3/TRBV12-4,TRBJ2-7,few,.,TGTGCCAGCAGGCAACAGAACTACGAGCAGTACTTC,CASRQQNYEQYF
18,TRBV12-3/TRBV12-4,TRBJ2-3,.,.,TGTGCCTGCAGTTTGAGGGGGTTACTCAGCACGAGACCAGATACGCAGTATTTT,CACSLRGLLSTRPDTQYF
13,TRBV7-2,TRBJ2-3,few,.,TGTGCCAGCAGCTTATCTCCCGGGAATCTCTTGTATTTT,CASSLSPGNLLYF
13,TRBV9,TRBJ2-1,.,.,TGTGCCAGCAGCGTAGCTCTAGGTAATGAGCAGTTCTTC,CASSVALGNEQFF
15,TRBV28,TRBJ2-7,.,TRBD2,TGTGCCAGCGGGGTAGCGGGGGGAATCGTCTACGAGCAGTACTTC,CASGVAGGIVYEQYF
15,TRBV7-2,TRBJ2-3,few,.,TGTGCCAGCAGCTCCCGCCGGGGGAGCACAGATACGCAGTATTTT,CASSSRRGSTDTQYF
15,TRBV18,TRBJ2-1,.,TRBD2,TGTGCCAGCTCACCCGTAGCGGGGTCAAACAATGAGCAGTTCTTC,CASSPVAGSNNEQFF
14,TRBV5-1,TRBJ2-3,.,TRBD1,TGCGCCAGCAGCTTGAAGGGGGCCCCCGATACGCAGTATTTT,CASSLKGAPDTQYF
14,TRBV7-3,TRBJ2-2,.,TRBD1,TGTGCCAGCAGCTCCGATCAGGGGGCTGGGGAGCTGTTTTTT,CASSSDQGAGELFF
13,TRBV20-1,TRBJ1-2,.,.,TGCAGTGCTACGAGGGGGAAAATAATTGGCTACACCTTC,CSATRGKIIGYTF
14,TRBV28,TRBJ1-6,.,TRBD1,TGTGCCAGCAGTTCGGCAGGGGGAGGTTCACCCCTCCACTTT,CASSSAGGGSPLHF
16,TRBV20-1,TRBJ2-3,.,TRBD1,TGCAGTGCTAGAGATGAAGGCAGGGGGCGCACAGATACGCAGTATTTT,CSARDEGRGRTDTQYF
15,TRBV4-2,TRBJ1-2,once,TRBD1,TGTGCCAGCAGCCAAGAGATAACAGGGGGCTATGGCTACACCTTC,CASSQEITGGYGYTF
15,TRBV7-2,TRBJ2-1,few,.,TGTGCCAGCAGCTTCGATACAGGATCCTACAATGAGCAGTTCTTC,CASSFDTGSYNEQFF
14,TRBV20-1,TRBJ2-7,.,TRBD1,TGCAGTGCTCCTAATCCCGGGACAGGGGGCGAGCAGTACTTC,CSAPNPGTGGEQYF
15,TRBV4-3,TRBJ2-5,.,TRBD1,TGCGCCAGCAGCCAAGATCGGGCAGGGGGAGAGACCCAGTACTTC,CASSQDRAGGETQYF
14,TRBV7-2,TRBJ2-3,.,TRBD1,TGTGCCAGCAGTTATCCGACAGGGTCAGATACGCAGTATTTT,CASSYPTGSDTQYF
14,TRBV10-3,TRBJ2-3,.,TRBD2,TGTGCCATCTCTGGGCGGGGGGGCACAGATACGCAGTATTTT,CAISGRGGTDTQYF
13,TRBV19,TRBJ2-7,few,TRBD2,TGTGCCAGTAGTGGAGCGGGACCCTACGAGCAGTACTTC,CASSGAGPYEQYF
15,TRBV13,TRBJ1-6,.,TRBD1,TGTGCCAGCAGCTTCACAGGGGAGGAGGATTCACCCCTCCACTTT,CASSFTGEEDSPLHF
15,TRBV7-9,TRBJ2-7,few,.,TGTGCCAGCAGCTTAGAAGTGGGCCCAGACTGGGAGCAGTACTTC,CASSLEVGPDWEQYF
14,TRBV11-1,TRBJ2-1,.,TRBD2,TGTGCCAGCAGCTTAGGGACTAGCGCGTTTGAGCAGTTCTTC,CASSLGTSAFEQFF
14,TRBV20-1,TRBJ2-5,.,.,TGCAGTGCGCCGAGGTTAACGGGGAAAGAGACCCAGTACTTC,CSAPRLTGKETQYF
13,TRBV29-1,TRBJ2-5,.,.,TGCAGCGTTGAACAGGGTCTCCAAGAGACCCAGTACTTC,CSVEQGLQETQYF
15,TRBV5-1,TRBJ2-1,.,TRBD2,TGCGCCAGCAGCTTTACTAGCGGGGGGGCGGTTGAGCAGTTCTTC,CASSFTSGGAVEQFF
17,TRBV27,TRBJ2-1,.,TRBD2,TGTGCCAGCAGTCCCCAAACTAGTAGCGGGGGGGCAAATGAGCAGTTCTTC,CASSPQTSSGGANEQFF
16,TRBV15,TRBJ2-1,.,TRBD2,TGTGCCACCAGCAGAGATCTGGCTAGCGGGGCGAATGAGCAGTTCTTC,CATSRDLASGANEQFF
15,TRBV28,TRBJ2-7,.,TRBD2,TGTGCCAGCAACTTTGGCGGGGGGGCTTCCTACGAGCAGTACTTC,CASNFGGGASYEQYF
16,TRBV25-1,TRBJ2-5,.,TRBD2,TGTGCCAGCAGTGATCGGTGGGAGGGCGGTCAAGAGACCCAGTACTTC,CASSDRWEGGQETQYF
18,TRBV20-1,TRBJ2-7,few,TRBD2,TGCAGTGCTAGAGAGGTCGGACTAGCGGGGGCGGGTCACTACGAGCAGTACTTC,CSAREVGLAGAGHYEQYF
14,TRBV9,TRBJ2-1,.,.,TGTGCCAGCAGCGTAGGGGAGAGCTACAATGAGCAGTTCTTC,CASSVGESYNEQFF
14,TRBV27,TRBJ2-3,.,.,TGTGCCAGCAGCTTGGCTAGCGTATCAGATACGCAGTATTTT,CASSLASVSDTQYF
16,TRBV5-1,TRBJ2-5,few,.,TGCGCCAGCAGCTTGGTCGCGACTACCTTACAAGAGGCCCAGTACTTC,CASSLVATTLQEAQYF
15,TRBV6-2/TRBV6-3,TRBJ2-5,once,TRBD1,TGTGCCAGCAGCCAATCCGGGACAGGGGTTAAGACCCAGTACTTC,CASSQSGTGVKTQYF
15,TRBV28,TRBJ2-3,.,.,TGTGCCAGCACCGCTGGGGGGGGCGCATCAGATACGCAGTATTTT,CASTAGGGASDTQYF
16,TRBV11-1,TRBJ2-1,few,.,TGTGCCAGCAGCCCTGCGGGCACCAGCTCCTACAATGAGCAGTTCTTC,CASSPAGTSSYNEQFF
15,TRBV9,TRBJ2-1,few,TRBD1,TGTGCCAGCAGCCTGACACGACAGGGGTCGAGTGAGCAGTTCTTC,CASSLTRQGSSEQFF
11,TRBV20-1,TRBJ2-3,.,.,TGCAGTGCTAGAGTAATTGATACGCAGTATTTT,CSARVIDTQYF
15,TRBV20-1,TRBJ2-5,.,TRBD2,TGCAGTGCTAGTCGGCTAGCGGGGGGGAAAGAGACCCAGTACTTC,CSASRLAGGKETQYF
15,TRBV4-3,TRBJ2-1,.,TRBD1,TGCGCCAGCAGCCCTAAGGACAGGGATTATAGTGAGCAGTTCTTC,CASSPKDRDYSEQFF
16,TRBV20-1,TRBJ2-3,once,TRBD2,TGCAGTGCTAGAGATGGCGGGGGGGGTAACACAGATGGGCAGTATTTT,CSARDGGGGNTDGQYF
16,TRBV6-5,TRBJ2-3,few,.,TGTGCCAGCAGTTACTCCGGCGGAATAAGCACAGATACGCAGTATTTT,CASSYSGGISTDTQYF
17,TRBV7-2,TRBJ2-1,.,.,TGTGCCAGCAGCTCCCCGGCGTCCAATCTAGGGGACAATGAGCAGTTCTTC,CASSSPASNLGDNEQFF
13,TRBV19,TRBJ2-1,.,.,TGTGCCAGTAGTGGAAACAGGGCCAGTGAGCAGTTCTTC,CASSGNRASEQFF
17,TRBV4-2,TRBJ2-7,.,TRBD2,TGTGCCAGCAGCCAAGACGGGACTAGCGGGGGGGTCTACGAGCAGTACTTC,CASSQDGTSGGVYEQYF